These 11 T cell receptor beta chains were all obtained from the same sample, sequenced in a study of T cells in Graves' hyperthyroidism and ophthalmopathy. It was RNA transcripts that yielded the amplified TCR beta CDR3 regions. During a first-round RT-PCR of the TCR CDR3, the HTBI primer set was used. MiXCR, applied by TCRdb to the multiplex PCR reads, yields one record per CDR3 protein. This sample carries fewer than 900,000 distinct CDR3 sequences, around 20% of them seen once, and the ten largest clones take over 15%. The material sequenced was blood. The receptor source for this set is a woman aged 50 to 60 with Graves' hyperthyroidism that later progressed to Graves' ophthalmopathy.

This clonotype was observed many times. The chain employs TRBV18 and TRBJ1-1; D unclear. Germline V gives CDR1 KGHSH, CDR2 LQKENI. The CDR3 totals 14 residues. V gave up 8 bases and J gave up 0 bases, with 13 bases separating them. For the CDR3, the DNA is TGTGCCAGCGCCGGACGAGTTTTGAACACTGAAGCTTTCTTT. This translates into CASAGRVLNTEAFF.

This clonotype was counted only a few times. This CDR3 is missing its conserved last phenylalanine or tryptophan, likely due to a read error. This chain links TRBV9 with TRBJ1-1; the D is unclear. The CDR3 totals 10 residues. Per the germline V gene, CDR1 is SGDLS and CDR2 is YYNGEE. V lost 4 bases and J 8 bases, leaving 6 bases between the germline ends. The CDR3 spells CASSCTEAFL. As DNA, the CDR3 is TGTGCCAGCAGCTGTACGGAAGCTTTCCTT.

This clonotype was seen at least ten times. This chain links TRBV11-2 with TRBJ2-7; D is possibly TRBD1 (6 bases). The CDR3 has 15 residues. The ends were cut back, 0 bases at V and 1 base at J, with 10 bases in the middle. CDR1 and CDR2 from the germline V gene are SGHAT and FQNNGV. The CDR3 nucleotides read TGTGCCAGCAGCTTAGATAGCAGGGGTTCCTACGAGCAGTACTTC. This encodes CASSLDSRGSYEQYF.

The V call is TRBV3-1, the J call TRBJ2-7; D gene uncertain. CDR3 length equals 14 residues. CDR1 and CDR2 (germline): LGHDT, YNNKEL (reference sequence). The V end was cut by 3 bases, the J end by 2 bases, with 11 bases between. The CDR3 reads CASSHPPAAYEQYF. The CDR3 DNA reads as TGTGCCAGCAGCCACCCCCCGGCGGCCTACGAGCAGTACTTC.

The gene calls are TRBV6-1 and TRBJ2-7; D assignment may be TRBD1 or TRBD2 (5 bases each). Germline lookup yields CDR1 MNHNS and CDR2 SASEGT. The germline V and J ends were trimmed by 5 bases and 0 bases, with 17 bases remaining between them. CDR3 length: 16 amino acids. The CDR3 coding sequence is TGTGCCAGCAGTCAGGGTCTAGCAGAGAGCTCCTACGAGCAGTACTTC. Translated, it gives CASSQGLAESSYEQYF.

J is TRBJ2-1 and V is TRBV6-1; D is perhaps TRBD2 (7 bases). This CDR3 has 14 amino acids. Germline CDR1 MNHNS, CDR2 SASEGT. With 5 bases removed from V and 6 bases from J, the gap between germline ends came to 14 bases. The CDR3 bases are TGTGCCAGCAGTTGGGCGGGGGCTAGCAATGAGCAGTTCTTC. Protein product: CASSWAGASNEQFF.

This chain joins TRBV5-1 and TRBJ2-1, with 10 bases fitting TRBD2. Trimming cost V 4 bases and J 3 bases; bases outside gene matches: 10. The CDR3 runs to 17 residues. Germline V CDR1 and CDR2: SGHRS, YFSETQ. The CDR3 nucleotides read TGCGCCAGCAGCAGCTCCGGGACTAGCGATTTCTACAATGAGCAGTTCTTC. Protein product: CASSSSGTSDFYNEQFF. Filled out from reference TRBV5-1 and TRBJ2-1, the complete variable domain reads KAGVTQTPRYLIKTRGQQVTLSCSPISGHRSVSWYQQTPGQGLQFLFEYFSETQRNKGNFPGRFSGRQFSNSRSEMNVSTLELGDSALYLCASSSSGTSDFYNEQFFGPGTRLTVL.

This clonotype came up many times. The rearrangement joins TRBV24-1 to TRBJ2-5; D is uncertain. Germline assignment: CDR1 KGHDR and CDR2 SFDVKD. V was clipped by 5 bases and J by 4 bases, with 10 bases between them. The CDR3 extends over 13 amino acids. Written as DNA, the CDR3 is TGTGCCACCAGTGGAAGGGATGGAGAGACCCAGTACTTC. It yields the protein CATSGRDGETQYF.

This clonotype was detected only once. The chain joins TRBV30 to TRBJ2-5; the D is unclear. Germline CDR1 and CDR2: GTSNPN and SVGIG (reference sequence). The CDR3 length is 12 residues. Trimming stripped 6 bases from V and 0 bases from J, with 8 bases between. In nucleotides, the CDR3 is TGTGCCTGCCTGGAGTACCAAGAGACCCAGTACTTC. It codes for CACLEYQETQYF.

To note about this clonotype: A read error may be the cause here, since a much bigger clone is one base away. The chain is built from TRBV12-3 or TRBV12-4 and TRBJ2-7; no definite D call. The CDR3 extends over 12 amino acids. CDR3: CASGFVAYEQYF. The CDR3 bases are TGTGCCAGCGGTTTTGTAGCCTACGAGCAGTACTTC.

This clonotype was detected many times. V is TRBV7-2 and J is TRBJ1-5; D remains unclear. V shed 1 base and J shed 0 bases, with 7 bases lying between them. CDR3 size: 15 residues. Per germline, CDR1 SGHTA and CDR2 FQGNSA. CDR3 DNA: TGTGCCAGCAGCTTAGGCGAGTATAGCAATCAGCCCCAGCATTTT. Its protein is CASSLGEYSNQPQHF.